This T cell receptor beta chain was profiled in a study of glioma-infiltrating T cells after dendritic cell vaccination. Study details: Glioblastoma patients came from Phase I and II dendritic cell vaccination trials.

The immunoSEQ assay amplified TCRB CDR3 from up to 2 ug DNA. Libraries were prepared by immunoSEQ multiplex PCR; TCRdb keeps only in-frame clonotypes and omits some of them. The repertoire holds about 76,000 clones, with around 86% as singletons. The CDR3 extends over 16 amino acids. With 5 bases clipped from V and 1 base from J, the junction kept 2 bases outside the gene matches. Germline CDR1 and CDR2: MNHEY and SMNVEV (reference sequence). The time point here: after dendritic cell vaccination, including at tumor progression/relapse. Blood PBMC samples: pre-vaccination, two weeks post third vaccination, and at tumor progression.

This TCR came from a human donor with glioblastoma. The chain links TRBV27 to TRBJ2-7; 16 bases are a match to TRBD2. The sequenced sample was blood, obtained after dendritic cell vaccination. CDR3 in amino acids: CASSLGLAGGSYEQYF. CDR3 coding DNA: TGTGCCAGCAGTCTGGGACTAGCGGGAGGGTCCTACGAGCAGTACTTC.